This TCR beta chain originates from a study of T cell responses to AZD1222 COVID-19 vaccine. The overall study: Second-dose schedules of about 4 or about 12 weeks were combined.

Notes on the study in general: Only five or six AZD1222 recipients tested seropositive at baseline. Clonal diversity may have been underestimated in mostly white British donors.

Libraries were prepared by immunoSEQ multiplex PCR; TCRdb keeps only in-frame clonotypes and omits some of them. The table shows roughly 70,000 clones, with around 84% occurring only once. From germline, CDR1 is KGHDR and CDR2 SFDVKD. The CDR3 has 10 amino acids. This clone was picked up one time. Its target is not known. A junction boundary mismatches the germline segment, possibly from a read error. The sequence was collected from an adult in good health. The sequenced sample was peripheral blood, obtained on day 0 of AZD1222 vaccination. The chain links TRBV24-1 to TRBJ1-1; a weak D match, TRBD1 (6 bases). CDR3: CATSDRGTRW. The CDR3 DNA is TGTGCCACCAGTGATCGGGGGACAAGGTGG.